This is a list of T cell receptor beta chains from one sample in a study of Tregs in tolerant kidney transplant recipients. Some clones are missing from TCRdb's copy, which holds only in-frame ones; the method was immunoSEQ multiplex PCR. The data contain 75,000 to 100,000 clones, just over 90% of them singletons. Sequencing was performed on CD8+ T cells from blood. The receptors here all came from a human donor in good health. CDR3s include the opening cysteine and the closing phenylalanine or tryptophan. A D gene is named only where the DNA matches it firmly. Not every row has a clone size; where given, it reads once, few, many or a size class.

D gene,V gene,clone size,J gene,CDR3 DNA,CDR3 protein
TRBD1,TRBV11-3,.,TRBJ2-7,TGTGCCAGCAGCTTGGGACAGGGGGCCCCCGAGCAGTACTTC,CASSLGQGAPEQYF
.,TRBV7-7,.,TRBJ1-2,TGTGCCAGCAGCTCTCGGTCCGCCCTTGGCTACACCTTC,CASSSRSALGYTF
TRBD1,TRBV9,.,TRBJ2-7,TGTGCCAGCAGCCCGACAGGGGGCGGCTCCTACGAGCAGTACTTC,CASSPTGGGSYEQYF
.,TRBV27,.,TRBJ2-7,TGTGCCAGCAGTCCGACACGCTCCTACGAGCAGTACTTC,CASSPTRSYEQYF
.,TRBV5-6,.,TRBJ1-1,TGTGCCAGCAGGGACACGTACGGAACTGAAGCTTTCTTT,CASRDTYGTEAFF
.,TRBV9,.,TRBJ1-2,TGTGCCAGCAGCGTTGATAGGGGGGTTGCCTATGGCTACACCTTC,CASSVDRGVAYGYTF
.,TRBV27,.,TRBJ2-3,TGTGCCAGCAGCTCACCACCTACGCAGTATTTT,CASSSPPTQYF
TRBD2,TRBV9,.,TRBJ2-1,TGTGCCAGCGGTAAAACTAGCGGGAACAATGAGCAGTTCTTC,CASGKTSGNNEQFF
.,TRBV5-1,.,TRBJ1-6,TGCGCCAGCAGCTTAATGGAGGGGAACTCCTATAATTCACCCCTCCACTTT,CASSLMEGNSYNSPLHF
.,TRBV7-8,once,TRBJ1-1,TGTGCCAGCAGCTTAGGGCAGGACCTTATGAACACTGAAGCTTTCTTT,CASSLGQDLMNTEAFF
TRBD2,TRBV7-2,.,TRBJ2-7,TGTGCCAGCAGCTGGACTAGCGGGGTAAACTACGAGCAGTACTTC,CASSWTSGVNYEQYF
TRBD2,TRBV16,.,TRBJ2-5,TGTGCCAGCAGCAACGAGCGGGGCCCAGAAGAGACCCAGTACTTC,CASSNERGPEETQYF
.,TRBV7-2,.,TRBJ2-7,TGTGCCAGCAGCTTAGCGCTACTGGGTGAAAGGTACGAGCAGTACTTC,CASSLALLGERYEQYF
.,TRBV4-2,.,TRBJ1-1,TGTGCCAGCAGCCCTTTCGTGGATAACACTGAAGCTTTCTTT,CASSPFVDNTEAFF
.,TRBV2,.,TRBJ1-4,TGTGCCAGCAGTGGAAGGGCGGCGGGGAGGGGACTCATAAATGAAAAACTGTTTTTT,CASSGRAAGRGLINEKLFF
.,TRBV27,.,TRBJ2-1,TGTGCCAGCAGTCTATCCCCAGGGAATGAGCAGTTCTTC,CASSLSPGNEQFF
.,TRBV10-3,.,TRBJ1-6,TGTGCCATCAGTGACCGCTCCTATAATTCACCCCTCCACTTT,CAISDRSYNSPLHF
.,TRBV11-1,once,TRBJ2-7,TGTGCCAGCAGCTTATACCGGGACGAGCAGTACTTC,CASSLYRDEQYF
.,TRBV2,.,TRBJ2-7,TGTGCCAGCAGTGAGCCGAGACAGCCCTACGAGCAGTACTTC,CASSEPRQPYEQYF
TRBD1,TRBV30,once,TRBJ1-1,TGTGCCTGGATAGACATCAGGGAAGGGGGCCGTGAAGCTTTCTTT,CAWIDIREGGREAFF
.,TRBV19,.,TRBJ1-6,TGTGCCAGTAGTGACCGGGGGGGTTCACCCCTCCACTTT,CASSDRGGSPLHF
.,TRBV27,.,TRBJ1-5,TGTGCCAGCAGTCAGGGCGATCGGTTTCAGCCCCAGCATTTT,CASSQGDRFQPQHF
.,TRBV10-1,.,TRBJ2-1,TGCGCCAGCAGTTTCACCGGGACCGATTACTACAATGAGCAGTTCTTC,CASSFTGTDYYNEQFF
.,TRBV15,.,TRBJ1-4,TGTGCCACCAGCAGGGTTGTCGGCTGGGAAAAACTGTTTTTT,CATSRVVGWEKLFF
.,TRBV5-1,once,TRBJ1-2,TGCGCCAGCAGCTTGGGCAGGGCTACCCCCTATGGCTACACCTTC,CASSLGRATPYGYTF
.,TRBV19,.,TRBJ1-1,TGTGCCAGTAGTTTGAGGACGGTGAACACTGAAGCTTTCTTT,CASSLRTVNTEAFF
.,TRBV7-3,.,TRBJ2-7,TGTGCCAGCAGCTTAGGACAGTCCAGCTCCTACGAGCAGTACTTC,CASSLGQSSSYEQYF
.,TRBV2,.,TRBJ2-5,TGTGCCAGCAGTGAGATCCCCTTGGGGGGAAGGGAGACCCAGTACTTC,CASSEIPLGGRETQYF
TRBD2,TRBV15,.,TRBJ2-3,TGTGCCACCAGCAGAACGGGAGGTCCCGATACGCAGTATTTT,CATSRTGGPDTQYF
.,TRBV27,.,TRBJ1-5,TGTGCCAGTTCGGTAAAGGGGCCTTACAGGGTTGGGGGCCAGCCCCAGCATTTT,CASSVKGPYRVGGQPQHF
TRBD1,TRBV5-1,.,TRBJ1-1,TGCGCCAGCAGCATAAGACAGGGCGGTTTTACTGAAGCTTTCTTT,CASSIRQGGFTEAFF
.,TRBV28,.,TRBJ2-5,TGTGCCAGCAGCCCAGGGGAGACCCAGTACTTC,CASSPGETQYF
TRBD1,TRBV5-1,.,TRBJ2-7,TGCGCCAGCAGCTTGGGCCCCGGGACAGGGGCCTACGAGCAGTACTTC,CASSLGPGTGAYEQYF
.,TRBV6-5,.,TRBJ1-1,TGTGCCAGCAGTCCAACAGGGAACACTGAAGCTTTCTTT,CASSPTGNTEAFF
.,TRBV5-8,.,TRBJ2-3,TGTGCCAGCAGCTCCAGGGGGGGCGGATCACCCGATACGCAGTATTTT,CASSSRGGGSPDTQYF
.,TRBV6-1,.,TRBJ1-6,TGTGCCAGCAGTGAAATCGAAGAGGGTGGTTCACCCCTCCACTTT,CASSEIEEGGSPLHF
.,TRBV10-2,once,TRBJ2-5,TGCGCCAGCAGTGTCGAGGAGATGGACGAGACCCAGTACTTC,CASSVEEMDETQYF
TRBD2,TRBV11-2,.,TRBJ2-1,TGTGCCAGCAGCCTACTAGCGGGTCTCGACAATGAGCAGTTCTTC,CASSLLAGLDNEQFF
TRBD1,TRBV5-4,.,TRBJ1-3,TGTGCCAGCAGCTACGGACAGGGGGCTACTGGAAACACCATATATTTT,CASSYGQGATGNTIYF
.,TRBV5-1,once,TRBJ1-2,TGCGCCAGCAGCTCCCGGGGCACCCATGGCTACACCTTC,CASSSRGTHGYTF
TRBD2,TRBV7-6,once,TRBJ2-3,TGTGCCAGCAGCATCAGCGGGAGCAGCACAGATACGCAGTATTTT,CASSISGSSTDTQYF
.,TRBV10-3,.,TRBJ1-5,TGTGCCTCCGGTGACAATCAGCCCCAGCATTTT,CASGDNQPQHF
TRBD2,TRBV10-2,.,TRBJ2-7,TGCGCCAGCAGTAACACACTAGCGCCGAGCTCCTACGAGCAGTACTTC,CASSNTLAPSSYEQYF
.,TRBV5-5,.,TRBJ2-7,TGTGCCAGCAGGGCCCCCAGGGGCTCCTACGAGCAGTACTTC,CASRAPRGSYEQYF
.,TRBV9,few,TRBJ2-7,TGTGCCAGCAGCGTAGATGGGACCTACGAGCAGTACTTC,CASSVDGTYEQYF
TRBD2,TRBV12-5,.,TRBJ2-7,TGTGCTAGTGGTTTGGCCAGCGGGGGTCTCTACGAGCAGTACTTC,CASGLASGGLYEQYF